This TCR beta chain is drawn from a study of OX40 agonist ivuxolimab in advanced cancers. Overall study context: Clinicians treated patients with ivuxolimab, an agonistic anti-OX40 (CD134) antibody. The dose-escalation cohort had hepatocellular carcinoma, melanoma, renal cell or head and neck cancer. There were three patients with partial responses, one having hepatocellular carcinoma and two cutaneous melanoma.

This table comes from immunoSEQ multiplex PCR, and its TCRdb copy is limited to in-frame clones, with some not included. The profile shows about 32,000 clones, approximately 89% of them singletons. CDR3 size: 16 residues. Trimming took 3 bases from V and 3 from J; bases not matched to a gene: 9. CDR1 and CDR2 from the germline V gene are LNHDA and SQIVND (reference sequence). This specimen consisted of CD4+ or CD8+ T cells sorted from blood, obtained in a trial of the OX40 agonist ivuxolimab. This chain uses TRBV19 with TRBJ1-2; 8 bases match TRBD1. This TCR derives from an adult with an advanced solid tumor such as melanoma, head and neck, liver or kidney cancer. The CDR3 bases are TGTGCCAGTAGTATGGGGACAGGATATATAGACTATGGCTACACCTTC. Encoded protein: CASSMGTGYIDYGYTF.